This T cell receptor (beta chain) was sequenced during a study of T cell responses to AZD1222 COVID-19 vaccine. V was pared by 5 bases and J by 7 bases, with 11 bases of the junction left unmatched. In germline, CDR1 is MNHNY, CDR2 SVGAGI (reference sequence). The CDR3 is 16 residues long. Sequencing was performed with immunoSEQ multiplex PCR; in TCRdb, only in-frame clones are kept and a portion is missing. Of 90,000 to 150,000 clones in the sample, approximately 90% were seen once. This TCR was sampled from an adult in good health. This sample comprised peripheral blood, obtained on day 0 of AZD1222 vaccination. The chain carries TRBV6-6 and TRBJ1-4, with 9 bases lining up with TRBD1. The CDR3 region is CASSARQGVYLEKLFF. For the CDR3, the DNA is TGTGCCAGCAGTGCGAGACAGGGGGTATACCTTGAAAAACTGTTTTTT.